Included here is one TCR beta chain sequence, with context. Its antigen is undetermined. The sample comes from a study of siplizumab effects on memory and regulatory T cells. Study-wide results and limits: The alloresponse seemed to draw substantially on naive T cells, which appeared more diverse than memory cells. Proof of suppressive function in proliferating Tregs from siplizumab cultures was not established. Alloreactive sequences tracing back to unstimulated CD4+ memory cells fell significantly with siplizumab. In roughly 80-95% of proliferating CD4+ or CD8+ clones, a naive or memory phenotype could not be assigned.

The protocol was immunoSEQ multiplex PCR, while the TCRdb copy is restricted to in-frame clones and leaves out a portion. The sample includes around 110,000 clones, roughly 94% of them seen just once. The sample was non-Treg CD4+ T cells sorted from blood. The receptor was derived from a human donor in good health.

CDR3 sequence reads: CASSRVSEQYF. The CDR3 nucleotides are TGTGCCAGCAGCCGCGTCTCTGAGCAGTACTTC. The rearrangement links TRBV11-2 to TRBJ2-7; no definite D call. Trimming pared 5 bases from V and 7 bases from J, leaving 9 bases between. The germline V gene has CDR1 SGHAT and CDR2 FQNNGV. The CDR3 is 11 amino acids.